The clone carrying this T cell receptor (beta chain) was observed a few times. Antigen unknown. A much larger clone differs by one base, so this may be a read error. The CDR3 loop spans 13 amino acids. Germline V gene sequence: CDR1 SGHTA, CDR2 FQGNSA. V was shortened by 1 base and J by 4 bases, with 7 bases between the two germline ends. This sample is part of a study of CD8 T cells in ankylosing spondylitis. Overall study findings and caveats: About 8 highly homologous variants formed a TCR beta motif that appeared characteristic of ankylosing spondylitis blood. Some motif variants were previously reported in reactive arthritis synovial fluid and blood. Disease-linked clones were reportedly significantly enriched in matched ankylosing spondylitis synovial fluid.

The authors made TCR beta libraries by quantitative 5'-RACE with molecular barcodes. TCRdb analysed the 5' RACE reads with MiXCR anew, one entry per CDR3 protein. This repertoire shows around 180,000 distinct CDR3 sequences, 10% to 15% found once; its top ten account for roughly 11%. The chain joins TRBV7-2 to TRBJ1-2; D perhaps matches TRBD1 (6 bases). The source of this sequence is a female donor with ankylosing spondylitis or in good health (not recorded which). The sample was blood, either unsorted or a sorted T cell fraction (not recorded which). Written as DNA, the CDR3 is TGTGCCAGCAGCTTAGAGGGGGGCTATGGCTACACCTTC. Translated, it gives CASSLEGGYGYTF.